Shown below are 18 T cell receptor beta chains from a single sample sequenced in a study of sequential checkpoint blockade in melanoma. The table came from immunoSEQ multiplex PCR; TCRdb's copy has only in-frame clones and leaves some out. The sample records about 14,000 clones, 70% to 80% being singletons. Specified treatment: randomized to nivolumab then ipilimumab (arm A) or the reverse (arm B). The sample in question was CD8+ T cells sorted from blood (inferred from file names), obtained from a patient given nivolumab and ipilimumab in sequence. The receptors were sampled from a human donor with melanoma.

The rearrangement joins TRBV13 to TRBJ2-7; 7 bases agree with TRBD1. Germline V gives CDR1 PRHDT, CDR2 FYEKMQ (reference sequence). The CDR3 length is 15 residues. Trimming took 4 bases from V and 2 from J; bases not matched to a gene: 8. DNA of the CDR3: TGTGCCAGCAGCTACACACACGGACAGGCCTACGAGCAGTACTTC. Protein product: CASSYTHGQAYEQYF.

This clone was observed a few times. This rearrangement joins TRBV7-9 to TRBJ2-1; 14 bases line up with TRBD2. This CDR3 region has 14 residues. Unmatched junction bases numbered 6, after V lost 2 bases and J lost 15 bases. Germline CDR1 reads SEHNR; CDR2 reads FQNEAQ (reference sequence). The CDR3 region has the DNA TGTGCCAGCAGCTTAAGCGGACTAGCGGGAGGCCTGTTCTTC. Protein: CASSLSGLAGGLFF.

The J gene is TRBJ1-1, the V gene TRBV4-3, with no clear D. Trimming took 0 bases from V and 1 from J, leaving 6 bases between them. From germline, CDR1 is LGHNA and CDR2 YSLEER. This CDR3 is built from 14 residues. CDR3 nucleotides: TGCGCCAGCAGCCAAGAACGGGGGAACACTGAAGCTTTCTTT. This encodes CASSQERGNTEAFF.

The CDR3 sequence is CASSQGRTEAFF. The CDR3 DNA is TGTGCCAGCAGCCAAGGGCGGACTGAAGCTTTCTTT. The rearrangement links TRBV14 to TRBJ1-1; D is undetermined. V was clipped by 1 base and J by 5 bases, with 5 bases between them. CDR1 is SGHDN and CDR2 is FVKESK in the germline V gene. The CDR3 extends over 12 amino acids.

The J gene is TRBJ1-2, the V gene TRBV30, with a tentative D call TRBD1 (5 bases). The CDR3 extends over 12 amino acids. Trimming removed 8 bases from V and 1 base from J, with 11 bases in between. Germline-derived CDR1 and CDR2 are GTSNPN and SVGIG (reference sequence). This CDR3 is CAGAGVNYGYTF. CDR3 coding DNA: TGTGCCGGGGCGGGGGTTAACTATGGCTACACCTTC.

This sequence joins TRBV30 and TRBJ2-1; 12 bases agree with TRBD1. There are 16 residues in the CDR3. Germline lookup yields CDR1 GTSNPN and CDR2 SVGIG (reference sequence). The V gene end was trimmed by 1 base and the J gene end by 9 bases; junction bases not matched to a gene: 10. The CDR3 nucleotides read TGTGCCTGGAGTGACCGTTGGGACAGGGGGCTGGGTGAGCAGTTCTTC. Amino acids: CAWSDRWDRGLGEQFF.

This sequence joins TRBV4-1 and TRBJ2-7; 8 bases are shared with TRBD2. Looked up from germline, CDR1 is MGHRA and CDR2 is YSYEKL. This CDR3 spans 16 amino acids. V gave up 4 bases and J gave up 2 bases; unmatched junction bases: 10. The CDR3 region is CASSPEGGGGTYEQYF. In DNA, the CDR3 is TGCGCCAGCAGCCCGGAGGGGGGCGGGGGGACCTACGAGCAGTACTTC.

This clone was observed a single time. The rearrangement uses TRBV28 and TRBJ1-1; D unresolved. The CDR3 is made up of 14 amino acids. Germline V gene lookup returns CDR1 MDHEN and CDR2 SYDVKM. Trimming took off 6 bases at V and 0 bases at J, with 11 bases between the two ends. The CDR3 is CASSFLDMNTEAFF. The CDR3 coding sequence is TGTGCCAGCAGCTTCCTCGACATGAACACTGAAGCTTTCTTT.

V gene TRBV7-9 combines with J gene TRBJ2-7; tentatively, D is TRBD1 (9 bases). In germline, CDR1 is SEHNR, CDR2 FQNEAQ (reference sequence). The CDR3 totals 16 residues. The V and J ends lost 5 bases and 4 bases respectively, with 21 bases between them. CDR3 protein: CASSPGGGQGVYEQYF. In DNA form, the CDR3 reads TGTGCCAGCAGCCCGGGGGGGGGACAGGGAGTGTACGAGCAGTACTTC.

In nucleotides, the CDR3 is TGTGCCGTTCCAGGGCGGACCGGGGAGCTGTTTTTT. Translation: CAVPGRTGELFF. This chain connects TRBV2 to TRBJ2-2, with a weak D call TRBD1 (5 bases). Germline loops: CDR1 SNHLY, CDR2 FYNNEI. Trimming left V 11 bases short and J 5 bases short, with 12 bases between. The CDR3 totals 12 residues.

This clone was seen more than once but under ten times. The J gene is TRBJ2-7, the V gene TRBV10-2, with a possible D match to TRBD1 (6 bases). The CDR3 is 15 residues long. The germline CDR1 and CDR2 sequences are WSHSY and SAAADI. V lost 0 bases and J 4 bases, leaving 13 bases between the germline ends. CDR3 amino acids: CASSESDSGSYEQYF. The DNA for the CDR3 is TGCGCCAGCAGTGAGTCGGACAGTGGATCGTACGAGCAGTACTTC.

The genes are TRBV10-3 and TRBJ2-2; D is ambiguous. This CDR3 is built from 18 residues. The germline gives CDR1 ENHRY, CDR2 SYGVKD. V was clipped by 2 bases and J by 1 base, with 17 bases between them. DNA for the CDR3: TGTGCCATCAGTGAGCCGCGCTTAGGTCCTAGGAACACCGGGGAGCTGTTTTTT. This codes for CAISEPRLGPRNTGELFF.

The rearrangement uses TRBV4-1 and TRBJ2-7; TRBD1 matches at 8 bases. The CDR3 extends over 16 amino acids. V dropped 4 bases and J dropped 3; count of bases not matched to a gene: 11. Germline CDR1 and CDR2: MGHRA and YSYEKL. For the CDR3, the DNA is TGCGCCAGCAGCCCAAGCGCCGGGACAGGCGACTACGAGCAGTACTTC. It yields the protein CASSPSAGTGDYEQYF.

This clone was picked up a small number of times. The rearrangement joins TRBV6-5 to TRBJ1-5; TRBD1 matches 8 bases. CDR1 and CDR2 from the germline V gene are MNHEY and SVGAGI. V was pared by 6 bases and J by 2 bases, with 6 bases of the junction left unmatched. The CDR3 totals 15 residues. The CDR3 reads CASSSGQGGNQPQHF. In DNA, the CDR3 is TGTGCCAGCAGCTCCGGACAGGGCGGCAATCAGCCCCAGCATTTT.

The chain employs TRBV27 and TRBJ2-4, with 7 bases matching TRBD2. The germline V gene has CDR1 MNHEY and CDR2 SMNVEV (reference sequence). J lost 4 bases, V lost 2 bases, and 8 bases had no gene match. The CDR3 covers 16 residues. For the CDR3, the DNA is TGTGCCAGCAGTTTAGGTCCAGGGAGGGCAAAAAACATTCAGTACTTC. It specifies CASSLGPGRAKNIQYF.

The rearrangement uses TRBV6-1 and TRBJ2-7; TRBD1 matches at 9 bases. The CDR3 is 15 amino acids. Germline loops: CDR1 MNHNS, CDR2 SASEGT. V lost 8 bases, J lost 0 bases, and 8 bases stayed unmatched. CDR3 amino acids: CASDMGQGISYEQYF. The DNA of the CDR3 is TGTGCCAGCGACATGGGACAGGGAATCTCCTACGAGCAGTACTTC.

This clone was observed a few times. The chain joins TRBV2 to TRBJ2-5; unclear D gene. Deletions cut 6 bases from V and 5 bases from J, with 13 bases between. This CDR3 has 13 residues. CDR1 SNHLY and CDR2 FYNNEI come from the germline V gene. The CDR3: CASRAWPGETQYF. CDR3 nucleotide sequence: TGTGCCAGCAGGGCCTGGCCTGGTGAGACCCAGTACTTC.

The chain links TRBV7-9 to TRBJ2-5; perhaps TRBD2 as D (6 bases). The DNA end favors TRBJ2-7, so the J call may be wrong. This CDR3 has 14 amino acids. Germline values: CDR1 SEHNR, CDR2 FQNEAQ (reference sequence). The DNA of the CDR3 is TGTGCCAGCAGCACCCGAGTGGGACTGACCGAGCAGTACTTC. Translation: CASSTRVGLTEQYF.